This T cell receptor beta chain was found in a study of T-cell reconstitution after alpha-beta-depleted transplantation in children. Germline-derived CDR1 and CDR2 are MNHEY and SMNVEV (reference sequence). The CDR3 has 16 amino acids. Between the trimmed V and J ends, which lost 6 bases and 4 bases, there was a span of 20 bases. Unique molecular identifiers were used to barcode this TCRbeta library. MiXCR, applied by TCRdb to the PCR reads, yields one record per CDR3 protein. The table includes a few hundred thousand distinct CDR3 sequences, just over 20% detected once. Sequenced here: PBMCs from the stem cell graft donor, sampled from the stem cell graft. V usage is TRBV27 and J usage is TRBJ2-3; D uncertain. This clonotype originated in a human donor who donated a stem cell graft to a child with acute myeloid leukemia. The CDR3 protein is CASSPVASFGPDTQYF. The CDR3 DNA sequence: TGTGCCAGCAGCCCAGTGGCTTCCTTTGGCCCAGATACGCAGTATTTT.